This T cell receptor beta chain was observed in a study of blood T cell repertoires in COVID-19. Trimming removed 5 bases at V and 8 bases at J, with 16 bases between. Germline V gene data show CDR1 as PRHDT and CDR2 as FYEKMQ (reference sequence). The CDR3 has 14 amino acids. This table comes from immunoSEQ multiplex PCR, and its TCRdb copy is limited to in-frame clones, with some not included. Of 150,000 to 200,000 clones detected, about 88% appear once; the ten largest clones hold about 7%. This receptor was obtained from a woman older than 75 in a cohort sampled during active or convalescent COVID-19. V is TRBV13 and J is TRBJ2-1; tentatively, D is TRBD2 (5 bases). The specimen sequenced was peripheral blood. CDR3 residues: CASSPRGSPDEQFF. CDR3 DNA: TGTGCCAGCAGCCCCCGGGGTAGTCCGGATGAGCAGTTCTTC.